This record concerns one TCR beta chain sequence. Its target is not known. Despite likely unrecorded immune exposures, the donors were nominally healthy at the time of sampling. The data belong to a study of cytomegalovirus exposure and HLA in healthy donors. Study results and caveats: A later analysis reported that several of the most significant clusters appeared to be linked to common viral pathogens, among them Epstein-Barr virus. What was likely a sequencing artifact was a cluster of highly shared sequence variants. A later look showed TCR association rates differing by HLA locus, highest for DRB1 and lowest for HLA-C.

The PCR employed 60 Vbeta primers together with 13 Jbeta primers. The repertoire was sequenced with immunoSEQ multiplex PCR; TCRdb's copy has only in-frame clones and lacks some. The data hold nearly 110,000 clones, with 65% to 80% observed a single time. This CDR3 spans 13 amino acids. Germline loops: CDR1 SEHNR, CDR2 FQNEAQ (reference sequence). The V gene end was trimmed by 5 bases and the J gene end by 5 bases; junction bases not matched to a gene: 1. The specimen was PBMCs. The receptor was isolated from a male donor in good health and CMV-seropositive. The rearrangement uses TRBV7-9 and TRBJ1-5, with 9 bases that match TRBD1. The CDR3 coding sequence is TGTGCCAGCAGCAGGGACAGGGATCAGCCCCAGCATTTT. Translating it yields CASSRDRDQPQHF.